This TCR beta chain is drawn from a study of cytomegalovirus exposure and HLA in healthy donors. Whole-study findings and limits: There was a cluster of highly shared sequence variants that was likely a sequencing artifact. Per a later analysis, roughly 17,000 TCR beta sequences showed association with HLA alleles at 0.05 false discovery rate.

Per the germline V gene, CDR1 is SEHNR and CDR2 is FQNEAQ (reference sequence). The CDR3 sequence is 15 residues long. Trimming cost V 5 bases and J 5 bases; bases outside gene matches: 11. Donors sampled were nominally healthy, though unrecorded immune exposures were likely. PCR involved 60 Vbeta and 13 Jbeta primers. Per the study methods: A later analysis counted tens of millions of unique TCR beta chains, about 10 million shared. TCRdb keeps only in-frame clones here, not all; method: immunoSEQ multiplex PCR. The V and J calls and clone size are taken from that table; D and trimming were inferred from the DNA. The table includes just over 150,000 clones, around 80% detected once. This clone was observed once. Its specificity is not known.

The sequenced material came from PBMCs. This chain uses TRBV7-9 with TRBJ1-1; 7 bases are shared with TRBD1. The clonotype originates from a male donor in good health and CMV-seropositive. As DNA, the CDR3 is TGTGCCAGCAGCCCGACCGATAGGGGGCGGACTGAAGCTTTCTTT. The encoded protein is CASSPTDRGRTEAFF.